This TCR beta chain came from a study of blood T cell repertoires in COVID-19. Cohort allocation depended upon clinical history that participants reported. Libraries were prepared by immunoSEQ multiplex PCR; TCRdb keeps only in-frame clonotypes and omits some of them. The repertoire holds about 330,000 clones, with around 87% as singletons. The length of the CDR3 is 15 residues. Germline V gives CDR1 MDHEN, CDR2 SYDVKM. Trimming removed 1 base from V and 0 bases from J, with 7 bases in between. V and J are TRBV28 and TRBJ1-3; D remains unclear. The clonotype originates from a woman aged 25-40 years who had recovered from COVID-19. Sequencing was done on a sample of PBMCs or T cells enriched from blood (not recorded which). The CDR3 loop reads CASSLLEPSGNTIYF. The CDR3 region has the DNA TGTGCCAGCAGTTTATTAGAGCCCTCTGGAAACACCATATATTTT.